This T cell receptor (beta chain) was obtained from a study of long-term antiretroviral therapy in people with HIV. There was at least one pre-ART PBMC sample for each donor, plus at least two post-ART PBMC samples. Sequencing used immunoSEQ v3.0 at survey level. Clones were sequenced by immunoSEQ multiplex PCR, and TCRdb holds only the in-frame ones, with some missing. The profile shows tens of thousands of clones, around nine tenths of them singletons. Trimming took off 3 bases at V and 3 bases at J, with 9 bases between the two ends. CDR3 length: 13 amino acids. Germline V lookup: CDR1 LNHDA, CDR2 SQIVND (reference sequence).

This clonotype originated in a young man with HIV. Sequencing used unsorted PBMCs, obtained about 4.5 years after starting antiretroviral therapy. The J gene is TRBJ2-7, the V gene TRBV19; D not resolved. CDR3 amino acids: CASSMLNSYEQYF. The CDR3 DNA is TGTGCCAGTAGTATGTTGAATAGCTACGAGCAGTACTTC.